This T cell receptor beta chain was obtained from a study of cytotoxic CD8 clonotypes in ibrutinib-treated CLL. The overall study: The taking of response samples occurred after a median about eleven months of treatment, with a range of 6 to 36. Whole-study findings and limits: Elevated clonality accompanied ibrutinib response, with a return toward baseline values at progression. Under therapy, public clonotypes either contracted or stayed stable, and they were uncommon. Sampling times, which were not matched between the groups, differed between sustained-remission patients and progressing patients.

Clones were sequenced by immunoSEQ multiplex PCR, and TCRdb holds only the in-frame ones, with some missing. The sample has 330,000 or so clones; roughly 67% are singletons. To note about this clone: Its antigen remains unidentified.

The CDR3 length is 17 residues. Germline V CDR1 and CDR2: MNHEY, SMNVEV (reference sequence). V lost 5 bases to trimming and J lost 0 bases; unmatched junction nucleotides: 8. The source was PBMCs, collected after 36 months of ibrutinib treatment. The receptor was derived from a human donor with chronic lymphocytic leukemia. This chain uses TRBV27 with TRBJ2-5; 11 nucleotides match TRBD2. The CDR3 here is CASSPFWTSGYQETQYF. CDR3 sequence (DNA): TGTGCCAGCAGTCCCTTTTGGACTAGCGGGTACCAAGAGACCCAGTACTTC.